This entry lists 4 T cell receptor beta chains sequenced from one sample in a study of T cell responses to AZD1222 COVID-19 vaccine. The assay was immunoSEQ multiplex PCR, and TCRdb's table has in-frame clones only and misses some. This repertoire shows over 150,000 clones, roughly nine tenths found once; its top ten account for roughly 1.1%. This specimen consisted of peripheral blood, obtained 28 days after the second AZD1222 dose. These receptor sequences come from an adult who received the AZD1222 COVID-19 vaccine.

The rearrangement links TRBV5-1 to TRBJ2-7; 8 bases align to TRBD1. Germline V gene sequence: CDR1 SGHRS, CDR2 YFSETQ. V lost 4 bases to trimming and J lost 3 bases; unmatched junction nucleotides: 9. This CDR3 contains 15 residues. As DNA, the CDR3 is TGCGCCAGCAGCGTTGACAGGGGCCGAGACTACGAGCAGTACTTC. Amino acid sequence: CASSVDRGRDYEQYF.

This clone appeared once. The rearrangement joins TRBV5-1 to TRBJ2-7, with D maybe TRBD1 (6 bases). With 0 bases removed from V and 3 bases from J, the gap between germline ends came to 22 bases. Germline assignment: CDR1 SGHRS and CDR2 YFSETQ. The CDR3 is 18 amino acids. CDR3 in amino acids: CASSLASIQGLFYYEQYF. CDR3 sequence (DNA): TGCGCCAGCAGCTTGGCTTCAATCCAGGGGCTCTTCTACTACGAGCAGTACTTC.

This sequence joins TRBV2 and TRBJ1-1; 12 bases are a match to TRBD1. The germline V gene has CDR1 SNHLY and CDR2 FYNNEI. With 6 bases clipped from V and 4 bases from J, the junction kept 3 bases outside the gene matches. This CDR3 comprises 14 residues. The CDR3, as DNA: TGTGCCAGCAGCTTGGGACAGGGGGCCACTGAAGCTTTCTTT. Translation gives CASSLGQGATEAFF.

The chain joins TRBV21-1 to TRBJ1-2; TRBD1, the D gene given by the table, was not confirmed from the DNA. TRBV21-1 is a pseudogene. This CDR3 contains 12 residues. The CDR3 protein is CASRTTNYGYTF. CDR3 DNA: TGTGCCAGCAGAACAACTAACTATGGCTACACCTTC.